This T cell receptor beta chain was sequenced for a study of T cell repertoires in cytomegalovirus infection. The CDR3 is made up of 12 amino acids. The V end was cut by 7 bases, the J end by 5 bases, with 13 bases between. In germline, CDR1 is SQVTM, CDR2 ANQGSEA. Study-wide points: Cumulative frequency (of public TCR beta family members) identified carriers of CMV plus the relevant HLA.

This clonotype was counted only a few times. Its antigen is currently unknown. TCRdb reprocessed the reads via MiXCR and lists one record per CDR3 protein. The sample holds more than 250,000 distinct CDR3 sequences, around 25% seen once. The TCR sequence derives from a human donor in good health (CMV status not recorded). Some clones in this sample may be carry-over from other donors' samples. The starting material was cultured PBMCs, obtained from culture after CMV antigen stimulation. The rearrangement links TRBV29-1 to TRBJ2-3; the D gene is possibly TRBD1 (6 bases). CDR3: CSADEGGDTQYF. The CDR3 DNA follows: TGCAGCGCGGACGAAGGGGGAGATACGCAGTATTTT.